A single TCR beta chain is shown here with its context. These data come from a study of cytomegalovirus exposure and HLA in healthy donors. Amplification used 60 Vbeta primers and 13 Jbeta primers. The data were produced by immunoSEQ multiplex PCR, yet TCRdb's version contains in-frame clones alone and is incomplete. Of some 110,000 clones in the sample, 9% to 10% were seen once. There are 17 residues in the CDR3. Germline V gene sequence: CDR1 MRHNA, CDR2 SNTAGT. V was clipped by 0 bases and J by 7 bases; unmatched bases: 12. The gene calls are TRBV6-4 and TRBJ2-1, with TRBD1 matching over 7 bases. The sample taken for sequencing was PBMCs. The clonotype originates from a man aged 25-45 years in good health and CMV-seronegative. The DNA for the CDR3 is TGTGCCAGCAGTGACTCGATAGGACAGGTTGGATTGAATGAGCAGTTCTTC. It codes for CASSDSIGQVGLNEQFF.